Following are 30 T cell receptor beta chains from one sample sequenced in a study of T cell responses to AZD1222 COVID-19 vaccine. Here immunoSEQ multiplex PCR was the method, and the copy in TCRdb shows in-frame clones only, minus some. Of around 130,000 clones in the sample, roughly 88% were seen once. The material was peripheral blood, obtained on day 0 of AZD1222 vaccination. The receptors shown here come from an adult in good health.

The chain has TRBV28 and TRBJ1-1; tentative D call: TRBD1 (6 bases). The germline gives CDR1 MDHEN, CDR2 SYDVKM. The CDR3 is 14 residues long. V was clipped by 5 bases and J by 1 base, with 11 bases between them. The DNA of the CDR3 is TGTGCCAGCAGTACGGGACACCCGAACACTGAAGCTTTCTTT. This encodes CASSTGHPNTEAFF.

The chain uses TRBV7-2 and TRBJ2-5, with 15 bases aligning to TRBD2. The V gene's germline CDR1 is SGHTA and CDR2 FQGNSA. V dropped 3 bases and J dropped 5; count of bases not matched to a gene: 1. CDR3 length equals 15 residues. CDR3 protein: CASSFGTSGGETQYF. In nucleotides, the CDR3 is TGTGCCAGCAGCTTCGGGACTAGCGGGGGGGAGACCCAGTACTTC.

This clone was detected only a few times. V gene TRBV12-3 or TRBV12-4 combines with J gene TRBJ1-5; the match to TRBD1 covers 7 bases. The CDR3 extends over 13 amino acids. V lost 6 bases to trimming and J lost 6 bases; unmatched junction nucleotides: 5. The CDR3 is CASRSTGVQPQHF. The CDR3 DNA is TGTGCCAGCAGGTCCACAGGGGTTCAGCCCCAGCATTTT.

This clone has only a few counts. The J gene is TRBJ1-2, the V gene TRBV7-2, with a weak D call TRBD1 (5 bases). V gave up 2 bases and J gave up 8 bases, with 15 bases separating them. Per the germline V gene, CDR1 is SGHTA and CDR2 is FQGNSA. CDR3 length: 14 amino acids. CDR3 in amino acids: CASSLRTLEGGYTF. The DNA of the CDR3 is TGTGCCAGCAGCTTACGTACCCTTGAGGGGGGCTACACCTTC.

This chain joins TRBV9 and TRBJ1-6; 8 positions agree with TRBD1. V shed 4 bases and J 7 bases; nucleotides not matched to a gene: 4. The CDR3 spans 14 residues. Germline CDR1 SGDLS, CDR2 YYNGEE. The CDR3 sequence is CASSPTGDNSPLHF. The CDR3 nucleotides read TGTGCCAGCAGCCCGACAGGGGACAATTCACCCCTCCACTTT.

The rearrangement links TRBV5-8 to TRBJ2-3; D remains ambiguous. The CDR3 runs to 14 residues. Germline CDR1 and CDR2: SGHTS and YDEGEE. The V end was cut by 2 bases, the J end by 0 bases, with 7 bases between. Written as DNA, the CDR3 is TGTGCCAGCAGCTTCCGCCGGAGCACAGATACGCAGTATTTT. It codes for CASSFRRSTDTQYF.

V and J are TRBV6-5 and TRBJ1-2; 7 bases are a match to TRBD1. The CDR3 has 13 residues. Trimming cost V 6 bases and J 4 bases; bases outside gene matches: 5. Looked up from germline, CDR1 is MNHEY and CDR2 is SVGAGI. The DNA of the CDR3 is TGTGCCAGCAGGCCTGGACAGGCCTATGGCTACACCTTC. It codes for CASRPGQAYGYTF.

Of note for this clone: One end of the junction does not line up with germline, which may come from a read error. The chain combines TRBV27 with TRBJ2-1; D call uncertain. Germline CDR1 MNHEY, CDR2 SMNVEV (reference sequence). The CDR3 has 11 amino acids. The chain's CDR3 is CASSLGPEEFF. The CDR3 bases are TGTGCCAGCAGTTTAGGACCTGAGGAGTTCTTC.

The rearrangement uses TRBV29-1 and TRBJ2-1; maybe TRBD2 (5 bases). Germline V gene lookup returns CDR1 SQVTM and CDR2 ANQGSEA. The V end lost 4 bases, the J end lost 7 bases, and 14 bases lay between the germline ends. The CDR3 sequence is 13 residues long. The DNA of the CDR3 is TGCAGCGTTGGGAGTCGGGGTTTGAATGAGCAGTTCTTC. As protein: CSVGSRGLNEQFF.

V and J are TRBV7-2 and TRBJ2-2, with D perhaps matching TRBD2 (6 bases). The CDR3 totals 12 residues. Germline V CDR1 and CDR2: SGHTA, FQGNSA. V lost 5 bases and J 10 bases, leaving 11 bases between the germline ends. DNA of the CDR3: TGTGCCAGCAGCGTGGCGGGGACGGAGCTGTTTTTT. Protein: CASSVAGTELFF.

This chain uses TRBV3-1 (or the pseudogene TRBV3-2) with TRBJ2-7; D is perhaps TRBD1 or TRBD2 (5 bases each). The CDR3 runs 17 residues. Germline CDR1 reads LGHDT; CDR2 reads YNNKEL (reference sequence). Between the trimmed V and J ends, which lost 5 bases and 4 bases, there was a span of 24 bases. The DNA for the CDR3 is TGTGCCAGCAGCAAGAGACCCAAAAGGGACCGGACTTACGAGCAGTACTTC. It codes for CASSKRPKRDRTYEQYF.

The chain joins TRBV6-4 to TRBJ2-5; 11 bases line up with TRBD1. J gave up 5 bases and V 4 bases, and 12 bases lay outside the gene matches. CDR1 and CDR2 (germline): MRHNA, SNTAGT. The CDR3 length is 17 residues. The CDR3 bases are TGTGCCAGCAGTGCTGGACAGGGGGCCGCTTTTGAGGAGACCCAGTACTTC. Translating gives CASSAGQGAAFEETQYF.

This chain links TRBV18 with TRBJ1-6, with TRBD1 as a possible D gene (6 bases). Germline V lookup: CDR1 KGHSH, CDR2 LQKENI. The CDR3 extends over 15 amino acids. V was clipped by 4 bases and J by 7 bases, with 14 bases between them. CDR3 loop: CASSLGTGTNSPLHF. The DNA of the CDR3 is TGTGCCAGCTCACTCGGCACAGGGACCAATTCACCCCTCCACTTT.

The chain carries TRBV7-9 and TRBJ2-1; 8 bases are shared with TRBD1. V shed 5 bases, J shed 5 bases, and the junction held 11 bases outside the gene matches. The CDR3 spans 16 residues. Germline CDR1 and CDR2: SEHNR and FQNEAQ (reference sequence). The DNA of the CDR3 is TGTGCCAGCAGCGCCCTGGACAGGGACATCGACAATGAGCAGTTCTTC. This gives the protein CASSALDRDIDNEQFF.

The chain has TRBV28 and TRBJ1-1, with D uncertain. The V gene's germline CDR1 is MDHEN and CDR2 SYDVKM. Between the trimmed V and J ends, which lost 9 bases and 1 base, there was a span of 9 bases. The CDR3 is made up of 12 amino acids. The CDR3 spells CASRRANTEAFF. In DNA form, the CDR3 reads TGTGCCAGTCGTCGGGCGAACACTGAAGCTTTCTTT.

V gene TRBV28 combines with J gene TRBJ1-5; 7 nucleotides match TRBD1. The CDR3 consists of 14 residues. V shed 4 bases and J 6 bases; nucleotides not matched to a gene: 6. Germline V gene sequence: CDR1 MDHEN, CDR2 SYDVKM. The CDR3, as DNA: TGTGCCAGCAGTTATGCAGGGGGTGGTCAGCCCCAGCATTTT. Encoded protein: CASSYAGGGQPQHF.

The V gene is TRBV7-2, the J gene TRBJ1-3, with 7 bases aligning to TRBD1. With 8 bases clipped from V and 2 bases from J, the junction kept 12 bases outside the gene matches. This CDR3 region has 16 residues. The germline gives CDR1 SGHTA, CDR2 FQGNSA. CDR3 nucleotides: TGTGCCAGCGGACCAGAAGGGGGCGCGACTGGAAACACCATATATTTT. This sequence encodes CASGPEGGATGNTIYF.

This chain joins TRBV12-3 or TRBV12-4 and TRBJ1-2; no reliable D call. With 3 bases removed from V and 5 bases from J, the gap between germline ends came to 10 bases. The CDR3 contains 13 residues. CDR3 in DNA: TGTGCCAGCAGTTTGAGACGTCAGTATGGCTACACCTTC. Translating it yields CASSLRRQYGYTF.

The V gene is TRBV6-2 or TRBV6-3, the J gene TRBJ1-1; D is unclear. This CDR3 comprises 15 residues. V was shortened by 0 bases and J by 3 bases, with 11 bases between the two germline ends. CDR1 MNHEY and CDR2 SVGEGT come from the germline V gene. CDR3 coding DNA: TGTGCCAGCAGTTACTCGATTACCGGGGACACTGAAGCTTTCTTT. The encoded protein is CASSYSITGDTEAFF.

V usage is TRBV5-4 and J usage is TRBJ2-5; 9 bases fit TRBD1. Trimming took 6 bases from V and 5 from J; bases not matched to a gene: 11. This CDR3 spans 15 amino acids. Germline V gene data show CDR1 as SGHNT and CDR2 as YYREEE (reference sequence). CDR3 sequence: CASTLMGQGYETQYF. CDR3 in DNA: TGTGCCAGCACCCTGATGGGACAGGGTTACGAGACCCAGTACTTC.

The chain carries TRBV11-2 and TRBJ1-2; 7 nucleotides agree with TRBD1. This CDR3 is 17 amino acids long. The V segment lost 3 bases and the J segment 8 bases; nucleotides outside the gene matches: 18. CDR1 is SGHAT and CDR2 is FQNNGV in the germline V gene. The CDR3: CASSFSPDRAQTGGYTF. CDR3 DNA: TGTGCCAGCAGCTTCTCACCCGACAGGGCGCAAACGGGAGGCTACACCTTC.

V usage is TRBV5-1 and J usage is TRBJ2-3; 10 positions agree with TRBD2. The germline CDR1 and CDR2 sequences are SGHRS and YFSETQ. V gave up 5 bases and J gave up 1 base; unmatched junction bases: 4. The CDR3 runs 15 residues. The CDR3 here is CASRPGTSGTDTQYF. As DNA, the CDR3 is TGCGCCAGCAGACCCGGGACTAGCGGCACAGATACGCAGTATTTT.

The rearrangement links TRBV14 to TRBJ2-1; D is uncertain. CDR1 and CDR2 (germline): SGHDN, FVKESK. CDR3 length: 12 amino acids. Trimming pared 2 bases from V and 10 bases from J, leaving 9 bases between. Written as DNA, the CDR3 is TGTGCCAGCAGCCAATCTTTCGGGGAGCAGTTCTTC. The encoded protein is CASSQSFGEQFF.

The chain uses TRBV3-1 (or the pseudogene TRBV3-2) and TRBJ1-2, with D possibly being TRBD1 (6 bases). The CDR3 loop spans 15 amino acids. Germline V gene data show CDR1 as LGHDT and CDR2 as YNNKEL (reference sequence). Trimming removed 4 bases from V and 0 bases from J, with 12 bases in between. The CDR3, as DNA: TGTGCCAGCAGCCCTCAGGGGCTTGCTAACTATGGCTACACCTTC. Its protein product is CASSPQGLANYGYTF.

This CDR3 is CASRMFSGLTYNEQFF. In nucleotides, the CDR3 is TGTGCCAGTAGAATGTTTAGCGGCCTGACCTACAATGAGCAGTTCTTC. The genes are TRBV19 and TRBJ2-1, with D perhaps TRBD2 (6 bases). The germline V gene has CDR1 LNHDA and CDR2 SQIVND (reference sequence). V was pared by 6 bases and J by 2 bases, with 17 bases between. The CDR3 has 16 amino acids.

This clone occurred once. The genes are TRBV5-1 and TRBJ1-1; D uncertain. Germline V gene lookup returns CDR1 SGHRS and CDR2 YFSETQ. The CDR3 is made up of 15 amino acids. V lost 4 bases, J lost 0 bases, and 13 bases lay in between. The CDR3: CASSPVNPMNTEAFF. DNA of the CDR3: TGCGCCAGCAGCCCCGTAAACCCCATGAACACTGAAGCTTTCTTT. Filled out from reference TRBV5-1 and TRBJ1-1, the complete variable domain reads KAGVTQTPRYLIKTRGQQVTLSCSPISGHRSVSWYQQTPGQGLQFLFEYFSETQRNKGNFPGRFSGRQFSNSRSEMNVSTLELGDSALYLCASSPVNPMNTEAFFGQGTRLTVV.

V usage is TRBV7-9 and J usage is TRBJ2-1; D might be TRBD2 (5 bases). The germline gives CDR1 SEHNR, CDR2 FQNEAQ (reference sequence). Between the trimmed V and J ends, which lost 1 base and 6 bases, there was a span of 16 bases. The CDR3 has 16 amino acids. The CDR3 is CASSLGLWERGNEQFF. CDR3 DNA: TGTGCCAGCAGCTTAGGTTTGTGGGAGAGAGGCAATGAGCAGTTCTTC.

This sequence joins TRBV6-6 and TRBJ2-1; D uncertain. The germline V gene encodes CDR1 MNHNY and CDR2 SVGAGI (reference sequence). Trimming pared 7 bases from V and 3 bases from J, leaving 4 bases between. The CDR3 spans 11 residues. CDR3 DNA sequence: TGTGCCAGCAATGACTACAATGAGCAGTTCTTC. This codes for CASNDYNEQFF.

The genes are TRBV5-1 and TRBJ2-3; 9 bases fit TRBD2. The CDR3 totals 16 residues. CDR1 and CDR2 (germline): SGHRS, YFSETQ. The V segment lost 2 bases and the J segment 1 base; nucleotides outside the gene matches: 5. CDR3 coding DNA: TGCGCCAGCAGCTTAGGCGGGAGGGCCCGCACAGATACGCAGTATTTT. As protein: CASSLGGRARTDTQYF.

This chain joins TRBV7-2 and TRBJ1-2; unclear D gene. The V and J ends lost 4 bases and 8 bases respectively, with 17 bases between them. The CDR3 has 14 amino acids. CDR1 and CDR2 (germline): SGHTA, FQGNSA. The CDR3 here is CASSSDMGWGGYTF. CDR3 DNA: TGTGCCAGCAGCTCGGATATGGGGTGGGGAGGCTACACCTTC.